This T cell receptor beta chain was recovered during a study of cytomegalovirus exposure and HLA in healthy donors. A word on this clone: Its antigen is not known.

Primers included in the PCR were 60 Vbeta and 13 Jbeta primers. The repertoire was sequenced with immunoSEQ multiplex PCR; TCRdb's copy has only in-frame clones and lacks some. This sample carries fewer than 60,000 clones, roughly 72% of them seen once, and the ten largest clones take approximately 20%. The study's findings and limits: Among TCR beta chains, those listed as cytomegalovirus-associated numbered roughly 150.

The sample comprised PBMCs. This receptor was obtained from a woman aged 50 to 60 in good health and CMV-seropositive.

CDR3 DNA sequence: TGCAGCGTTGCCACAAAGGGGACAGCCTACAATGAGCAGTTCTTC. Its translation: CSVATKGTAYNEQFF. The gene calls are TRBV29-1 and TRBJ2-1; 7 positions agree with TRBD1. The CDR3 contains 15 residues. The junction had 8 bases not matched to a gene; V was cut back by 4 bases and J by 2 bases. From germline, CDR1 is SQVTM and CDR2 ANQGSEA.